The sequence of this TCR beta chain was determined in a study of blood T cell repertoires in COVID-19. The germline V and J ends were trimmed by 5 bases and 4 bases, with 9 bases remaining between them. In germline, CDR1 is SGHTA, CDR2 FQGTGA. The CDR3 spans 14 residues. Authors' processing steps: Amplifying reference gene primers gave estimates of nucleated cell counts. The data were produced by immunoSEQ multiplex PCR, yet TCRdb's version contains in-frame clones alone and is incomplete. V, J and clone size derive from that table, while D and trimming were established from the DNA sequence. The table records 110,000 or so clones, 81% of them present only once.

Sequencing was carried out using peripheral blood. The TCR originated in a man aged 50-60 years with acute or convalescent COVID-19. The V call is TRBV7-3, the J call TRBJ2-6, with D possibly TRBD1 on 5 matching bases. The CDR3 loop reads CASSLQGGANVLTF. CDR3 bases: TGTGCCAGCAGCCTTCAGGGAGGGGCCAACGTCCTGACTTTC.